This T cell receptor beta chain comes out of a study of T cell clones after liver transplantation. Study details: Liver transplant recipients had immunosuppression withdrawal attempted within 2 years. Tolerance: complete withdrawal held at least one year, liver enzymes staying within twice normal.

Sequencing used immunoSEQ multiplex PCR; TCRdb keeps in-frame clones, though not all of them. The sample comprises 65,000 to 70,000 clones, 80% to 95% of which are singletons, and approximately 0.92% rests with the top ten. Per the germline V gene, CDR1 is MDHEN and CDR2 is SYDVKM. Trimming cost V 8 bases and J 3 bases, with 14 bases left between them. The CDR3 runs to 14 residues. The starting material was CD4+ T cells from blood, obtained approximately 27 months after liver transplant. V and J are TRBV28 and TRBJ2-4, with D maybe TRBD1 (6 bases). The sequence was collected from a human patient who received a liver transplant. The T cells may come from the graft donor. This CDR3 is CASRPRTDKNIQYF. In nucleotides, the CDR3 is TGTGCCAGCCGGCCACGGACAGACAAAAACATTCAGTACTTC.